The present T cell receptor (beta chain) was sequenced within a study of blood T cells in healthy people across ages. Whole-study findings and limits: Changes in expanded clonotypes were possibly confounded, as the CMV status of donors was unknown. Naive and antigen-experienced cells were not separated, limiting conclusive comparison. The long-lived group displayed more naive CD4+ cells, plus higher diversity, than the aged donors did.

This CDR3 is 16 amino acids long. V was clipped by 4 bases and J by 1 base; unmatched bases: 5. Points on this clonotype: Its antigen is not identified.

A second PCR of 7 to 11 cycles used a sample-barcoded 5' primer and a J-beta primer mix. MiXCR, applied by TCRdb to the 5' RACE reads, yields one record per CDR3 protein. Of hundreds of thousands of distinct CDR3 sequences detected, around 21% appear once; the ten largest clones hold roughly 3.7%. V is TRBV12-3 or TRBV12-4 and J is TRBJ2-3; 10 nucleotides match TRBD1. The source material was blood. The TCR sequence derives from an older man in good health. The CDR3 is CASSWSGTGGTDTQYF. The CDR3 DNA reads TGTGCCAGCAGTTGGTCGGGGACAGGGGGCACAGATACGCAGTATTTT.